These T cell receptor beta chains were read from a single sample in a study of T cell responses to AZD1222 COVID-19 vaccine. Profiling relied on immunoSEQ multiplex PCR, and the TCRdb table lists in-frame clones only, not all of them. The sample lists 85,000 to 100,000 clones, just over 90% occurring once. The sample here was peripheral blood, taken on day 0 of AZD1222 vaccination. These receptors all stem from an adult in good health. CDR3s include the opening cysteine and the closing phenylalanine or tryptophan. D genes are given only for firm matches. Part of the rows lack a size; the others show once, few, many or a class for expanded clones.

cdr3_aa cdr3_nt v_call d_call j_call clone_size
CASSLDGTSGRAGFGEQYF TGTGCCAGCAGCTTAGACGGGACTAGCGGGAGGGCCGGGTTTGGCGAGCAGTACTTC TRBV7-9 TRBD2 TRBJ2-7 once
CASKVLDSYEQYF TGTGCCAGCAAGGTCCTGGATTCCTACGAGCAGTACTTC TRBV2 NA TRBJ2-7 NA
CASSYSPKVEQYF TGTGCCAGCAGTTACAGCCCTAAAGTCGAGCAGTACTTC TRBV6-5 NA TRBJ2-7 NA
CASSALEIDEQFF TGTGCCAGCAGCGCACTAGAAATCGATGAGCAGTTCTTC TRBV2 NA TRBJ2-1 NA
CASSYIREDTEAFF TGTGCCAGCAGTTACATCCGGGAGGACACTGAAGCTTTCTTT TRBV6-5 NA TRBJ1-1 NA
CAWTPGSVYGYTF TGTGCCTGGACCCCAGGGTCGGTCTATGGCTACACCTTC TRBV30 NA TRBJ1-2 once
CASSLVGGPGYTF TGTGCCAGCAGCTTAGTGGGGGGGCCTGGCTACACCTTC TRBV7-9 NA TRBJ1-2 once
CASSLHGAAKTPLHF TGTGCCAGCAGCTTGCATGGAGCAGCGAAGACACCCCTCCACTTT TRBV5-6 NA TRBJ1-6 NA
CASSPGTGSPVGHEQYF TGTGCCAGCAGCCCAGGAACAGGTTCCCCTGTTGGCCACGAGCAGTACTTC TRBV9 NA TRBJ2-7 NA
CASSEMGNRGNTIYF TGTGCCAGCAGTGAAATGGGGAATCGGGGAAACACCATATATTTT TRBV2 NA TRBJ1-3 once
CASSSPRAGVNTEAFF TGTGCCAGTAGTAGTCCCCGGGCAGGGGTGAACACTGAAGCTTTCTTT TRBV19 NA TRBJ1-1 NA
CATIRGNEKLFF TGTGCCACCATTCGTGGTAATGAAAAACTGTTTTTT TRBV5-8 NA TRBJ1-4 NA
CASSPGGGTSNEKLFF TGTGCCAGCAGCCCTGGGGGGGGCACGTCTAATGAAAAACTGTTTTTT TRBV11-3 NA TRBJ1-4 NA
CASSFSGGRYEQYF TGTGCCAGCAGTTTTTCCGGAGGGCGGTACGAGCAGTACTTC TRBV28 NA TRBJ2-7 NA
CASTYRDTYEQYF TGTGCCAGCACATACAGGGATACCTACGAGCAGTACTTC TRBV28 NA TRBJ2-7 NA
CASSLRTTGAEQYF TGTGCCAGCAGCTTACGAACTACAGGGGCCGAGCAGTACTTC TRBV7-9 TRBD1 TRBJ2-7 NA
CASSMTGQTEAFF TGTGCCAGTAGTATGACGGGGCAGACTGAAGCTTTCTTT TRBV19 NA TRBJ1-1 NA